The clone carrying this TCR beta chain was detected only once. The germline V gene encodes CDR1 SGHDN and CDR2 FVKESK. The CDR3 covers 16 residues. Trimming took 4 bases from V and 0 from J, leaving 13 bases between them. The data belong to a study of blood T cell repertoires in COVID-19. Study information: Both acute and convalescent COVID-19 samples were obtained from the United States, Italy and Spain. PBMCs, B-cell-depleted T cells, or T cells were the source of the cDNA or gDNA that made up the material.

Authors' methods: Reference gene primer amplification gave estimated nucleated cell counts. Produced via immunoSEQ multiplex PCR; TCRdb's table is partial and in-frame only. V and J calls plus clone size are reproduced from that table; the DNA served to infer D and trimming. The repertoire holds 55,000 to 75,000 clones, about 80% seen once, with around 10% in the top ten. V usage is TRBV14 and J usage is TRBJ1-5, with D perhaps matching TRBD1 (6 bases). Material: peripheral blood. The sequence came from a man aged 80 or over with COVID-19, enrolled during active disease. CDR3 sequence reads: CASSPRSGHSNQPQHF. CDR3 coding DNA: TGTGCCAGCAGCCCCCGCTCGGGACATAGCAATCAGCCCCAGCATTTT.